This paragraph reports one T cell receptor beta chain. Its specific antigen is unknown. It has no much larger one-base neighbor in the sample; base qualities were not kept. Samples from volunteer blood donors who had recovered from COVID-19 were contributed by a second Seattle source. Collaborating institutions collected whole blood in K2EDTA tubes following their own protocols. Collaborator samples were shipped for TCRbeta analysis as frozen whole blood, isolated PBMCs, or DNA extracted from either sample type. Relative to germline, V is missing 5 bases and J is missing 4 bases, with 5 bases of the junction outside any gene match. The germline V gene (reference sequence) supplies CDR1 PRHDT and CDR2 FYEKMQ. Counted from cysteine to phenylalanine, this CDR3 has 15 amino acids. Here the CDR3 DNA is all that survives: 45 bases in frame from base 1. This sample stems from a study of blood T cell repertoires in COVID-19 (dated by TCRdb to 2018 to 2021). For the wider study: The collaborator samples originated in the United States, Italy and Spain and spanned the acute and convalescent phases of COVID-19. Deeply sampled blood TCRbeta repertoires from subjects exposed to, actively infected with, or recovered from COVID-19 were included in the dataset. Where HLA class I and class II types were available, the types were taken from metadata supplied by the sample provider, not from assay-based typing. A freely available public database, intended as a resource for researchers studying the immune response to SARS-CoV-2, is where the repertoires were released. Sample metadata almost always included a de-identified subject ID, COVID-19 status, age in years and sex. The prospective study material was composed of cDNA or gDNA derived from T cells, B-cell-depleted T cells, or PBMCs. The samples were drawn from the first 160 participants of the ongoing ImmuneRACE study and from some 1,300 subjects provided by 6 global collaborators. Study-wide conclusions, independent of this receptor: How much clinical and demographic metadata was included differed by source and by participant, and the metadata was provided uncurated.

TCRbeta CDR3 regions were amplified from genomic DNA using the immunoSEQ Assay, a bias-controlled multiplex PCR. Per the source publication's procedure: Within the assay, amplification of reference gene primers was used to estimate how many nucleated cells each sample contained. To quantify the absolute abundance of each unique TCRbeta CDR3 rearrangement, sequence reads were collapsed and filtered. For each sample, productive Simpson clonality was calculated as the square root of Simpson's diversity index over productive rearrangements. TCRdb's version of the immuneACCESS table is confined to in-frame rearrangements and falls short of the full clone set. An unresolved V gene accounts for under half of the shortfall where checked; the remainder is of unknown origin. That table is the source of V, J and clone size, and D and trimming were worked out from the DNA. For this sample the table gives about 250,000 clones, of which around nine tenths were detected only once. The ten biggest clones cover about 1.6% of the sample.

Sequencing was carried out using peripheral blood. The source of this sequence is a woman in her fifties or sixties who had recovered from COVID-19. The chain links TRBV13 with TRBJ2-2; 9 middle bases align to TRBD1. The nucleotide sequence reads TGTGCCAGCAGCCGGGACAGGGAGACCACCGGGGAGCTGTTTTTT. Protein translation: CASSRDRETTGELFF.